This T cell receptor beta chain was obtained from a study of shared clonotypes between healthy human individuals (dated by TCRdb to 2020 to 2022). Describing the broader study: A couple of women and a few men aged 18 to 49 years were included in the cohort. For each donor, three plates each were used for CD4 naive and CD4 memory, two plates were used for CD8 naive, and one plate was used for CD8 memory. The study deeply sequenced blood TCR repertoires of five healthy adults to estimate repertoire size and the extent of clonotype sharing between individuals. To increase sequencing depth and limit assay-specific biases, TCR repertoire library preparation and sequencing were carried out by different laboratories using diverse techniques. Per donor, leukapheresis produced somewhere between about 0.94 and 9.5 billion PBMCs.

About this clone itself: Its antigen is not yet known. No much larger clone exists at a distance of one base, and base qualities are not known.

The junction shows trimming of 10 bases on V and 4 bases on J, and the gene matches do not reach 12 bases of it. The CDR3 covers 14 residues, taking in both the cysteine and the phenylalanine. Of all the DNA, just the CDR3 is kept, 42 bases in frame from base 1. CDR1 and CDR2, per the germline V gene, are ENHRY and SYGVKD. The full study reports these points: Compared with non-shared clonotypes, the clonotypes found in all four sorted-subset donors had higher generation probabilities. Based on pairwise subsampling, the degree of clonotype sharing among donors was expected to be affected by sequencing depth. The genetic and exposure-history diversity represented was limited by the small number of donors. Only blood was sampled, and tissue TCR repertoires likely differ from those in blood. Around 5.4% of naive CD4, approximately 3.7% of naive CD8, roughly 2.5% of memory CD4, and about 0.4% of memory CD8 clonotypes were shared across several donors. Incomplete sequencing was indicated by rarefaction of sorted-subset datasets, despite the large sequencing depth. Larger estimated clonotype richness was generally found for naive subsets than for memory subsets.

Using the deep immunoSEQ assay, multiplex PCR amplified TCR CDR3 regions from genomic DNA. Extracted genomic DNA from each cell subset was spread evenly across all wells of several immunoSEQ 96-well plates, with each plate serving as a replicate. For sorted subsets, each replicate PCR was loaded with roughly 190 ng genomic DNA, equivalent to 30,000 to 35,000 T cell genomes. Purified libraries were quantified with a Qubit 3.0 fluorometer, sized on a Bioanalyzer 2100, and re-quantified with the KAPA Library Quantification kit. Every immunoSEQ 96-well plate was sequenced on a dedicated single-read 150-cycle Illumina NextSeq 550 flow cell. Per the original workflow: Because the immunoSEQ output held only junctional sequences and lacked quality scores, the filtering could not match the filtering applied to full-length reads. To assign V/J genes and CDR3, sequences were annotated against IMGT germline references using PyIR, a Python wrapper for IgBLAST v1.9. Reads were removed for weak V/J assignments (E-value above 1e-6), missing CDR3, stop codons, out-of-frame junctions, or ambiguous translated residues. V3J clonotypes were defined as sequences sharing the same inferred V gene, J gene, and CDR3 amino acid sequence. The percentage overlap between two repertoires was calculated by dividing the number of shared unique clonotypes by the size of the smaller repertoire. Richness of each repertoire was evaluated using RTK rarefaction, the Chao1 estimator, and Recon v2.1 estimates of unobserved clonotypes. Generation probabilities were computed with OLGA for all TCRbeta clonotypes obtained by the gDNA method from a handful of donors. TCRdb limited this immuneACCESS table to in-frame rearrangements with V and J called. A share of clones is missing; checked studies link under half to unresolved V genes, and the rest is unexplained. V, J and clone size derive from that table, while D and trimming were established from the DNA sequence. The sample has under 750,000 clones on record, over 55% of them singletons. The ten largest clones represent more than 1.5% of the sample.

Donors were healthy HIV-negative adults with no recently reported acute infections or vaccinations. Only Caucasian adults living in Nashville, Tennessee, USA were represented among the donors. Magnetic negative selection was used to enrich CD4+ T cells, after which naive cells were positively selected on CD45RA and the negative fraction became the memory subset. Blood was obtained by leukapheresis, after which PBMCs were separated by Ficoll-Histopaque density gradient centrifugation and cryopreserved in liquid nitrogen vapor phase. Analytical flow cytometry was used to check the purity and quantity of every magnetically sorted T cell population. From each sorted fraction, genomic DNA was isolated and quantified by UV absorbance on a Nanodrop 2000c.

Sequencing input: memory CD4+ T cells sorted from blood. The cell subset or site tag for this specimen amounts to: CD45RA-negative fraction. Recombination linked TRBV10-3 to TRBJ1-1; 7 central nucleotides agree with TRBD1. The receptor comes from a woman in her thirties in good health. This receptor has the CDR3 CASERTGDGTEAFF. The DNA is as follows: TGTGCCAGCGAGCGTACAGGGGATGGCACTGAAGCTTTCTTT.